Following are 6 T cell receptor beta chains from one sample sequenced in a study of blood T cells in healthy people across ages. For the second PCR, which ran for roughly 6 to 12 cycles, a sample-barcoded 5' primer and a J-beta primer mix were used. TCRdb analysed the 5' RACE reads with MiXCR anew, one entry per CDR3 protein. The table includes about 970,000 distinct CDR3 sequences, about 51% detected once. Sequenced: blood. These receptor sequences come from a woman aged 60-70 years in good health.

The J gene is TRBJ2-1, the V gene TRBV5-1; 7 bases match TRBD2. Trimming removed 4 bases from V and 7 bases from J; junction bases left unmatched: 8. The CDR3 runs to 14 residues. Germline V lookup: CDR1 SGHRS, CDR2 YFSETQ. The CDR3, as DNA: TGCGCCAGCAGCCCCGGACTAGGATTTAATGAGCAGTTCTTC. Translated: CASSPGLGFNEQFF.

This chain joins TRBV20-1 and TRBJ1-5; 9 bases line up with TRBD1. CDR1 is DFQATT, CDR2 SNEGSKA, per germline (reference sequence). The CDR3 contains 15 residues. Unmatched junction bases numbered 8, after V lost 4 bases and J lost 4 bases. CDR3 sequence reads: CSANTGGLVNQPQHF. CDR3 nucleotide sequence: TGCAGTGCTAATACAGGGGGCCTTGTTAATCAGCCCCAGCATTTT.

The genes are TRBV7-9 and TRBJ1-1; D is unclear. Germline CDR1 is SEHNR and CDR2 is FQNEAQ (reference sequence). CDR3 size: 14 residues. V was trimmed by 1 base and J by 4 bases, leaving 10 bases between them. The CDR3 is CASSLGRAVTEAFF. The DNA of the CDR3 is TGTGCCAGCAGCTTAGGAAGGGCGGTCACTGAAGCTTTCTTT.

This clonotype has a handful of counts. The DNA for the CDR3 is TGCGCCAGCAGCTTGGAGCGGGAGGCCTTCGATAACATTCAGTACTTC. Encoded protein: CASSLEREAFDNIQYF. The rearrangement uses TRBV5-1 and TRBJ2-4; TRBD2 matches at 9 bases. The CDR3 extends over 16 amino acids. The trim removed 0 bases at V and 7 bases at J, leaving 8 bases unmatched. Looked up from germline, CDR1 is SGHRS and CDR2 is YFSETQ.

The V gene is TRBV24-1, the J gene TRBJ2-3; tentative D call: TRBD1 (6 bases). Germline V CDR1 and CDR2: KGHDR, SFDVKD. This CDR3 region has 17 residues. V lost 5 bases to trimming and J lost 4 bases, with 21 bases between them. CDR3 nucleotides: TGTGCCACCAGTGGCCCAGTTTGGGGGCGGATGCCAGATACGCAGTATTTT. Translating gives CATSGPVWGRMPDTQYF.

The DNA of the CDR3 is TGCGCCAGCAGCCTTCCCCTGGCCAGCCATGAGCAGTTCTTC. It translates to CASSLPLASHEQFF. V is TRBV5-1 and J is TRBJ2-1; no firm D call. The CDR3 covers 14 residues. Trimming removed 4 bases from V and 8 bases from J, with 16 bases in between. CDR1 and CDR2 (germline): SGHRS, YFSETQ. The full variable domain, in which reference TRBV5-1 and TRBJ2-1 provide the parts outside the CDR3, is KAGVTQTPRYLIKTRGQQVTLSCSPISGHRSVSWYQQTPGQGLQFLFEYFSETQRNKGNFPGRFSGRQFSNSRSEMNVSTLELGDSALYLCASSLPLASHEQFFGPGTRLTVL.